The present entry profiles one T cell receptor (beta chain) with its context. V was pared by 0 bases and J by 5 bases, with 7 bases between. The germline V gene encodes CDR1 ENHRY and CDR2 SYGVKD. This CDR3 comprises 13 residues. The data belong to a study of control samples from healthy donors and cancer patients. Using immunoSEQ multiplex PCR, the repertoire was profiled, and TCRdb retains in-frame clones only, with some absent. The sample includes some 160,000 clones, about nine tenths of them seen just once. The sequence derives from a young man in good health. The sequencing sample was made of blood. The chain joins TRBV10-3 to TRBJ1-1, with D unclear. This chain's CDR3 is CAISESRGTEAFF. The CDR3, as DNA: TGTGCCATCAGTGAGTCGAGAGGGACTGAAGCTTTCTTT.